This T cell receptor (beta chain) comes out of a study of blood T cell repertoires in COVID-19. Seattle patient enrollment occurred during active infection, with longitudinal follow-up thereafter. This CDR3 is 12 amino acids long. CDR1 is SNHLY, CDR2 FYNNEI, per germline. With 6 bases removed from V and 9 bases from J, the gap between germline ends came to 11 bases. Under the authors' procedure: Scientists estimated how many nucleated cells there were by amplifying reference gene primers. Clones were read by immunoSEQ multiplex PCR, and TCRdb kept only the in-frame ones, dropping some. From that table come the V and J calls and clone size; the DNA was used to work out D and trimming. The sample shows around 190,000 clones, roughly 84% of them seen only once.

The chain has TRBV2 and TRBJ2-2; maybe TRBD1 (6 bases). The receptor was isolated from a man between 45 and 60 years old with COVID-19, enrolled during active disease. Sample: peripheral blood. The CDR3 DNA is TGTGCCAGCAGCCCGACAGGCCGGGAGCTGTTTTTT. It is translated as CASSPTGRELFF.